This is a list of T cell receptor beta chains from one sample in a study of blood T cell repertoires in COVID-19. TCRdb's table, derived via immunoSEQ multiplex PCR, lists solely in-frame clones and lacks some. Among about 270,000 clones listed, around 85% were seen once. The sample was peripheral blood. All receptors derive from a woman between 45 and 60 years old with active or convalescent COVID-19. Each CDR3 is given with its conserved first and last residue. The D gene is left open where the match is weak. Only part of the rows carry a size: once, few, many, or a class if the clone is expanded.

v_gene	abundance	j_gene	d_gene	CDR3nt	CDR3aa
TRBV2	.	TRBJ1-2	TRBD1	TGTGCCAGCAGCCGGGACAGGGAGGGCTACACCTTC	CASSRDREGYTF
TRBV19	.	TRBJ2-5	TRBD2	TGTGCCAGTAGTATCCTAGCGGGAGGTCAGGAGACCCAGTACTTC	CASSILAGGQETQYF
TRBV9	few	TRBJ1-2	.	TGTGCCAGCAGCGTAGGGTGGTTGGGAGATGGCTACACCTTC	CASSVGWLGDGYTF
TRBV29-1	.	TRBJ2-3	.	TGCAGCGTGGCCCCTGGGAGTAGCACAGATACGCAGTATTTT	CSVAPGSSTDTQYF
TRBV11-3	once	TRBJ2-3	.	TGTGCCAGCAGCTTAGGCCCCACGGCAGATACGCAGTATTTT	CASSLGPTADTQYF
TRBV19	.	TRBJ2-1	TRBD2	TGTGCCAGTACCACATCCGGGACTAGCGGGAGGAATGAGCAGTTCTTC	CASTTSGTSGRNEQFF
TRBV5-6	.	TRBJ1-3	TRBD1	TGTGCCAGCAGCTTGGAGGGGGCTTCTGGAAACACCATATATTTT	CASSLEGASGNTIYF
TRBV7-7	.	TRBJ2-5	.	TGTGCCAGCAGCGCGGGACCGAGAGCCCATGAGACCCAGTACTTC	CASSAGPRAHETQYF
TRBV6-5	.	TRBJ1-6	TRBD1	TGTGCCCGTCTTAGGGTGGGGGACAGGCGGCGACCCCTCCACTTT	CARLRVGDRRRPLHF
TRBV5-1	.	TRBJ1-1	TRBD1	TGCGCCAGCAGCGCCTTACCAGGGGGAGCAAACACTGAAGCTTTCTTT	CASSALPGGANTEAFF
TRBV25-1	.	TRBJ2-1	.	TGTGCCAGCAGTGCGGACTCCGGGCATGAGCAGTTCTTC	CASSADSGHEQFF
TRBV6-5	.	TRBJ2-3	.	TGTGCCAGCAGTTCCAAAGGGGCTAGCACAGATACGCAGTATTTT	CASSSKGASTDTQYF
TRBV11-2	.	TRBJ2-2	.	TGTGCCAGCAGCTTAGACCGGGGGAGCGGGGAGCTGTTTTTT	CASSLDRGSGELFF
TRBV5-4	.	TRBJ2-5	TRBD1	TGTGCCAGCACAACAGGGGTCCGGGAGACCCAGTACTTC	CASTTGVRETQYF
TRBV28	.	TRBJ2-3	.	TGTCTCGGGGGTACGCAGTATTTT	CLGGTQYF
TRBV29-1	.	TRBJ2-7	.	TGCAGCGTTGTACTTATGGGTAGGAGAACCTACGAGCAGTACTTC	CSVVLMGRRTYEQYF
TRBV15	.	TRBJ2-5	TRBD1	TGTGCCACCAGCGGCTGGGACAGGGACGAAGAGACCCAGTACTTC	CATSGWDRDEETQYF
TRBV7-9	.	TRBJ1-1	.	TGTGCTACTTGGAGTTCCCGGGGGACTGAAGCTTTCTTT	CATWSSRGTEAFF
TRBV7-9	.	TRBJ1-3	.	TGTGCCAGCAGCATACAAGGAAACACCATATATTTT	CASSIQGNTIYF
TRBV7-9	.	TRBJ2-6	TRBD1	TGTGCCAGCAGCTTACTTGGGGACAGGGGGTACTCTGGGGCCAACGTCCTGACTTTC	CASSLLGDRGYSGANVLTF
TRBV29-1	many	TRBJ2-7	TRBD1	TGCAGCGTAGGACAGGGGATCTACGAGCAGTACTTC	CSVGQGIYEQYF
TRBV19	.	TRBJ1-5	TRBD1	TGTGCCAGTAGTACTCGCCAGGGGGCAAGAGGAAATCAGCCCCAGCATTTT	CASSTRQGARGNQPQHF
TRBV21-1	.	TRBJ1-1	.	TGTGCCGGCAACGGGACAGGGGGCACTGAAGCTTTCTTT	CAGNGTGGTEAFF
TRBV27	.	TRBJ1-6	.	TGTGCCAGCAGTTTACAGGGGTCAGGGAGCTCCTATAATTCACCCCTCCACTTT	CASSLQGSGSSYNSPLHF
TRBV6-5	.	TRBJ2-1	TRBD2	TGTGCCAGCAGCCCACTAGCGGGAGTGTTAAATGAGCAGTTCTTC	CASSPLAGVLNEQFF
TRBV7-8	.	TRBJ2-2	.	TGTGCCAGCAGCTTAGGCGTTAGGAGTACCGGGGAGCTGTTTTTT	CASSLGVRSTGELFF
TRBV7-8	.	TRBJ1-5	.	TGTGCCAGCAGCAGAGGCGGGAATCAGCCCCAGCATTTT	CASSRGGNQPQHF
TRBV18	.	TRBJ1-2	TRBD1	TGTGCCAGCTCACCGGACAGGCGCGGCTACACCTTC	CASSPDRRGYTF
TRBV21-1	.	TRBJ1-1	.	TGTGCCAGCAGCGGGGGGGCTTGGAGGACTGAAGCTTTCTTT	CASSGGAWRTEAFF
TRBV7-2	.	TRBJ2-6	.	TGTGCCAGCAGGCGGCCTGGGGCCAACGTCCTGACTTTC	CASRRPGANVLTF
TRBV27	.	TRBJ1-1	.	TGTGCCAGCAGTTCAATGGCGGGACCCTCCGCGGGCGCTTTCTTT	CASSSMAGPSAGAFF
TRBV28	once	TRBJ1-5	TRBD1	TGTGCCAGCAGTTTAACAGGGGAAGGGCAGCCCCAGCATTTT	CASSLTGEGQPQHF
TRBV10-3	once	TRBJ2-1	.	TGTGCCATCAGTGAGTCTGGGCGCGGGATGACCTACAATGAGCAGTTCTTC	CAISESGRGMTYNEQFF
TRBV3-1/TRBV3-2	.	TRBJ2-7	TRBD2	TGTGCCAGCAGCCGAGCGGGAGGAATCTACGAGCAGTACTTC	CASSRAGGIYEQYF
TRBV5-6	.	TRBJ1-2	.	TGTGCCAGCAGCCTCAGGGACTGGGGCTATGGCTACACCTTC	CASSLRDWGYGYTF
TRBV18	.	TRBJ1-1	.	TGTGCCAGCTCACCACAGGGGGGGATGAACACTGAAGCTTTCTTT	CASSPQGGMNTEAFF
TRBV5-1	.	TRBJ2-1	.	TGCGCCAGCAGCCCCGGTCTTAGCTATGAGCAGTTCTTC	CASSPGLSYEQFF
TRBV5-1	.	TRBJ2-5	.	TGCGCCAGCAGCTTGGGCACAACGCAAGAGACCCAGTACTTC	CASSLGTTQETQYF
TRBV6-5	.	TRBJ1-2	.	TGTGCCAGCAGTCCTCGAGGCCAGTGGGATGGCTACACCTTC	CASSPRGQWDGYTF
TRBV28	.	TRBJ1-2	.	TGTGCCAGCAGCCTCTGGGCCTATGGCTACACCTTC	CASSLWAYGYTF
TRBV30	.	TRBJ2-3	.	TGTGCCTGGAGTTCAAGAGAGGCGCAGTATTTT	CAWSSREAQYF
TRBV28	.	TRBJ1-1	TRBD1	TGTGCCAGCAGAAACGGACAGGGGGCGAGGTACACTGAAGCTTTCTTT	CASRNGQGARYTEAFF
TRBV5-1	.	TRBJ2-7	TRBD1	TGCGCCAGCAGGAGGACAGGGGGAAGTTACGAGCAGTACTTC	CASRRTGGSYEQYF